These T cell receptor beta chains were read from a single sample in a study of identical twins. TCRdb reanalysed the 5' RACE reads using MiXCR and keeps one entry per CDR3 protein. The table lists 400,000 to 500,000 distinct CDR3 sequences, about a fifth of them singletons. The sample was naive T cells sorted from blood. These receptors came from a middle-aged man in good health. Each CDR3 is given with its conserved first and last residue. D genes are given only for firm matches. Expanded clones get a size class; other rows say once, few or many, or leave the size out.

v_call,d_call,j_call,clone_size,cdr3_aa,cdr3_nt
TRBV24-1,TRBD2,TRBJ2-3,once,CATSRKPGWSGGDTDTQYF,TGTGCCACCAGTCGGAAACCAGGTTGGAGCGGGGGAGACACAGATACGCAGTACTTT
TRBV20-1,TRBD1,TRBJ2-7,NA,CSARPPGTGYEQYF,TGCAGTGCTAGGCCCCCCGGGACAGGTTACGAGCAGTACTTC
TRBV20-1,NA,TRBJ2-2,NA,CSASRAMAGELFF,TGCAGTGCTTCGAGGGCCATGGCCGGGGAGCTGTTTTTT
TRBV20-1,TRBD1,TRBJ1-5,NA,CSARRGGQGAYQPQHF,TGCAGTGCTAGGCGGGGGGGACAGGGGGCTTATCAGCCCCAGCATTTT
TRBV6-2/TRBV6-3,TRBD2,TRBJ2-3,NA,CASSYVAGRESDTQYF,TGTGCCAGCAGTTACGTCGCCGGGAGGGAGTCAGATACGCAGTATTTT
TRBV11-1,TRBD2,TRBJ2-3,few,CASSLGRSGAPDTQYF,TGTGCCAGCAGCTTAGGAAGAAGCGGGGCCCCAGATACGCAGTATTTT
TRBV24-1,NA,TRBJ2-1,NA,CATSDLGGDNEQFF,TGTGCCACCAGTGATCTCGGGGGAGACAATGAGCAGTTCTTC
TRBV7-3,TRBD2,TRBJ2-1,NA,CASSRSSGYNEQFF,TGTGCCAGCAGCCGTTCTAGCGGGTACAATGAGCAGTTCTTC
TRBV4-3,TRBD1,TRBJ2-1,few,CASSQDQGAVEQFF,TGCGCCAGCAGCCAAGATCAGGGGGCCGTTGAGCAGTTCTTC
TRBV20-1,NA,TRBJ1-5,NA,CSASGGVGQPQHF,TGCAGTGCTTCCGGAGGGGTGGGGCAGCCCCAGCATTTT
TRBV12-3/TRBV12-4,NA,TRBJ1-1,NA,CASSLRYAEAFF,TGTGCCAGCAGTTTAAGGTACGCTGAAGCTTTCTTT
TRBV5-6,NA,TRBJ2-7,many,CASSYTRDEQYF,TGTGCCAGCAGCTACACAAGAGACGAGCAGTACTTC
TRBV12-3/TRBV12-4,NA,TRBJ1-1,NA,CASRSFTNTEAFF,TGTGCCAGCAGATCTTTCACGAACACTGAAGCTTTCTTT
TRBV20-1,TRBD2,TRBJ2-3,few,CSARASGGSTDTQYF,TGCAGTGCTAGGGCCAGCGGGGGAAGCACAGATACGCAGTATTTT
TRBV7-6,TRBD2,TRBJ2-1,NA,CASSLRSGRTNNEQFF,TGTGCCAGCAGCTTACGTAGCGGGAGGACGAACAATGAGCAGTTCTTC
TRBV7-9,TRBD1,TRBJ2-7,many,CASSLLRDRTLYEQYF,TGTGCCAGCAGCTTGCTCCGGGACAGGACTCTCTACGAGCAGTACTTC
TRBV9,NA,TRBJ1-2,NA,CASSVGGGNYGYTF,TGTGCCAGCAGCGTAGGTGGCGGCAACTATGGCTACACCTTC
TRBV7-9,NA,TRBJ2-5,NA,CASSRNSGRETQYF,TGTGCCAGCAGCCGAAACAGTGGACGAGAGACCCAGTACTTC
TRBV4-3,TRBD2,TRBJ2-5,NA,CASSQDHGAGANQETQYF,TGCGCCAGCAGCCAAGATCACGGAGCGGGGGCGAACCAAGAGACCCAGTACTTC
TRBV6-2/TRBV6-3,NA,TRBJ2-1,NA,CASSYSSWGQRNEQFF,TGTGCCAGCAGTTACTCGAGTTGGGGACAAAGGAATGAGCAGTTCTTC
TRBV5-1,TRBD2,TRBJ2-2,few,CASSSGLAGGIPNTGELFF,TGCGCCAGCAGCTCGGGACTAGCGGGGGGGATCCCGAACACCGGGGAGCTGTTTTTT
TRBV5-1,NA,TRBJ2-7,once,CASSLAGQSSYEQYF,TGCGCCAGCAGCTTGGCCGGTCAGAGCTCCTACGAGCAGTACTTC
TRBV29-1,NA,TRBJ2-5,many,CSVRRGNSQETQYF,TGCAGCGTTCGGAGAGGGAACAGCCAAGAGACCCAGTACTTC
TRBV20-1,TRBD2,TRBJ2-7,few,CSARGTRLAVSYEQYF,TGCAGTGCTAGAGGGACTCGACTAGCAGTCAGCTACGAGCAGTACTTC
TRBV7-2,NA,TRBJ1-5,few,CASSLAGDNNQPQHF,TGTGCCAGCAGCTTAGCCGGAGACAACAATCAGCCCCAGCATTTT
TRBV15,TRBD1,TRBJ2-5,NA,CATSRDHSSTGVRETQYF,TGTGCCACCAGCAGAGATCACTCGTCTACAGGGGTGAGAGAGACCCAGTACTTC
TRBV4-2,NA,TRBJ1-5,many,CASSLSGAQGPQHF,TGTGCCAGCAGCCTTTCAGGGGCTCAGGGGCCCCAGCATTTT
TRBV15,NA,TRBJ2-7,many,CATSNSRTNYEQYF,TGTGCCACCAGCAATTCGCGGACAAACTACGAGCAGTACTTC
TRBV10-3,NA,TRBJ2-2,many,CAIGDTGELFF,TGTGCCATCGGAGACACCGGGGAGCTGTTTTTT
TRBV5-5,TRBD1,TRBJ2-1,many,CASSLVDRGYNEQFF,TGTGCCAGCAGCTTGGTTGACAGGGGGTACAATGAGCAGTTCTTC
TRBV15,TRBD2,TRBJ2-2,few,CATSPEGTSVYTGELFF,TGTGCCACCAGCCCTGAGGGGACTAGCGTCTACACCGGGGAGCTGTTTTTT
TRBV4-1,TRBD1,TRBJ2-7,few,CASSQGGQGWQYF,TGCGCCAGCAGCCAAGGCGGACAGGGGTGGCAGTACTTC
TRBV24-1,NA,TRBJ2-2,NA,CATSGPTGELFF,TGTGCCACCAGTGGCCCAACCGGGGAGCTGTTTTTT
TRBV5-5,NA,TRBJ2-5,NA,CASSANREETQYF,TGTGCCAGCAGCGCTAACAGAGAAGAGACCCAGTACTTC
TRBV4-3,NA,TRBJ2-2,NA,CASSQDLGKTHGELFF,TGCGCCAGCAGCCAAGATCTCGGGAAAACCCACGGGGAGCTGTTTTTT
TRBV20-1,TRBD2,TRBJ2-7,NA,CSASRTSGDEQYF,TGCAGTGCTAGCCGGACTAGCGGGGACGAGCAGTACTTC
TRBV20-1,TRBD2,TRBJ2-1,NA,CSANDWGGGGEQFF,TGCAGTGCTAACGACTGGGGCGGGGGGGGTGAGCAGTTCTTC